Shown below are 20 T cell receptor beta chains from a single sample sequenced in a study of patients and donors after allogeneic stem cell transplantation. TCRdb called the RT-PCR reads again in MiXCR, with one record for every CDR3 protein. This sample has around 17,000 distinct CDR3 sequences, with approximately 30% found just once. Sequencing input: blood, either unsorted or a sorted T cell fraction (not recorded which). These receptors were obtained from a human donor who was either an allogeneic HSCT recipient or a stem cell or donor lymphocyte infusion donor (not recorded which). It is not recorded whose cells these are; they may come from a transplant donor.

About this clonotype itself: Sequence at one end of the junction differs from germline and may be a read error. The chain joins TRBV28 to TRBJ1-2; no clear D. The CDR3 runs to 11 residues. The V gene's germline CDR1 is MDHEN and CDR2 SYDVKM. CDR3 DNA sequence: TGTGCCACCAGTTGGGGCTATGGCTACACCTTC. Its protein product is CATSWGYGYTF.

This clonotype has more than one count but fewer than ten. The V gene is TRBV6-5, the J gene TRBJ2-2; TRBD1 might be the D (5 bases). The CDR3 has 14 amino acids. In germline, CDR1 is MNHEY, CDR2 SVGAGI. Trimming took 4 bases from V and 4 from J, leaving 10 bases between them. The CDR3 loop reads CASSSWTFTGELFF. CDR3 DNA: TGTGCCAGCAGTTCGTGGACATTCACCGGGGAGCTGTTTTTT.

This clonotype was seen once. The chain uses TRBV6-5 and TRBJ2-7; D not resolved. This CDR3 has 15 amino acids. The V gene's germline CDR1 is MNHEY and CDR2 SVGAGI. Trimming pared 0 bases from V and 3 bases from J, leaving 12 bases between. CDR3 protein: CASSYSAHSVYEQYF. The CDR3, as DNA: TGTGCCAGCAGTTACTCGGCCCACAGTGTCTACGAGCAGTACTTC.

The rearrangement uses TRBV6-1 and TRBJ1-5; 10 bases map to TRBD1. This CDR3 spans 15 amino acids. Unmatched junction bases numbered 4, after V lost 6 bases and J lost 2 bases. Germline V gene data show CDR1 as MNHNS and CDR2 as SASEGT. The CDR3 nucleotides read TGTGCCAGCAGCATGACAGGGGGCGGCAATCAGCCCCAGCATTTT. Protein: CASSMTGGGNQPQHF.

This chain connects TRBV3-1 to TRBJ1-3; 9 nucleotides align to TRBD1. There are 14 residues in the CDR3. Germline loops: CDR1 LGHDT, CDR2 YNNKEL (reference sequence). J gave up 11 bases and V 0 bases, and 5 bases lay outside the gene matches. CDR3 loop: CASSQDWDRESIYF. CDR3 sequence (DNA): TGTGCCAGCAGCCAAGATTGGGACAGGGAATCCATATATTTT.

With regard to this clonotype: Relative to the germline gene, one junction end is altered; a read error may explain this. The genes are TRBV29-1 and TRBJ2-7; 7 positions match TRBD2. Germline CDR1 and CDR2: SQVTM and ANQGSEA. This CDR3 is 14 amino acids long. The CDR3 DNA reads TGCAGCGTCGGAAGAGCGGGGACGACCTACGAACAGTACTTC. Protein product: CSVGRAGTTYEQYF.

The chain has TRBV30 and TRBJ1-2; D gene ambiguous. Per germline, CDR1 GTSNPN and CDR2 SVGIG (reference sequence). The CDR3 runs to 12 residues. V was trimmed by 1 base and J by 6 bases, leaving 9 bases between them. The CDR3 reads CAWSDRRDGYTF. DNA for the CDR3: TGTGCCTGGAGTGATAGGAGGGATGGCTACACCTTC.

The V and J genes are TRBV20-1 and TRBJ1-6, with D perhaps matching TRBD1 (6 bases). In germline, CDR1 is DFQATT, CDR2 SNEGSKA (reference sequence). The CDR3 spans 16 residues. Trimming took 0 bases from V and 7 from J, leaving 16 bases between them. CDR3 nucleotides: TGCAGTGCTAGAGAAGGGGGGGACCTTGCAAATTCACCCCTCCACTTT. This encodes CSAREGGDLANSPLHF.

The chain has TRBV5-1 and TRBJ1-4; D is uncertain. Germline V gene data show CDR1 as SGHRS and CDR2 as YFSETQ. Trimming took 4 bases from V and 0 from J, leaving 10 bases between them. The CDR3 has 15 amino acids. For the CDR3, the DNA is TGCGCCAGCAGCCGCGACGGAACAACTAATGAAAAACTGTTTTTT. Translated: CASSRDGTTNEKLFF.

Concerning this clonotype: A much larger clone differs from this one at a single base, so this may be a read error. Lacking the conserved final phenylalanine or tryptophan, this CDR3 likely reflects a read error. This chain joins TRBV6-1 and TRBJ1-4, with D unclear. The germline V gene has CDR1 MNHNS and CDR2 SASEGT. CDR3 length: 13 residues. The V and J ends lost 1 base and 8 bases respectively, with 8 bases between them. In DNA, the CDR3 is TGTGCCAGCAGTGAAGGAGGTGCGGAAAAACTGTTTTTA. Protein: CASSEGGAEKLFL.

In this sample, this clonotype turned up a few times. V is TRBV7-9 and J is TRBJ1-4, with unresolved D. Germline V gene sequence: CDR1 SEHNR, CDR2 FQNEAQ (reference sequence). The CDR3 covers 14 residues. The V and J ends lost 5 bases and 5 bases respectively, with 12 bases between them. The CDR3 sequence: CASSTHTSNEKLFF. CDR3 DNA: TGTGCCAGCAGCACCCACACCTCGAATGAAAAACTGTTTTTT.

This clonotype has more than one count but fewer than ten. The rearrangement uses TRBV5-6 and TRBJ1-2; TRBD1 might be the D (5 bases). V was trimmed by 1 base and J by 7 bases, leaving 17 bases between them. Germline CDR1 SGHDT, CDR2 YYEEEE. This CDR3 has 15 residues. The CDR3 loop is CASSLIPGRVSGYTF. The CDR3 bases are TGTGCCAGCAGCTTGATCCCAGGGAGAGTGAGTGGCTACACCTTC. Together with reference TRBV5-6 and TRBJ1-2, the CDR3 gives the full variable domain: DAGVTQSPTHLIKTRGQQVTLRCSPKSGHDTVSWYQQALGQGPQFIFQYYEEEERQRGNFPDRFSGHQFPNYSSELNVNALLLGDSALYLCASSLIPGRVSGYTFGSGTRLTVV.

This rearrangement joins TRBV3-1 to TRBJ2-7; no clear D gene. The germline V gene has CDR1 LGHDT and CDR2 YNNKEL (reference sequence). This CDR3 is built from 11 residues. Trimming took 3 bases from V and 7 from J, leaving 7 bases between them. CDR3 DNA: TGTGCCAGCAGCCAGATGGGGGAGCAGTACTTC. It yields the protein CASSQMGEQYF.

This clonotype was seen more than once but under ten times. The chain has TRBV3-1 and TRBJ2-5; maybe TRBD2 (5 bases). V lost 4 bases and J 4 bases, leaving 13 bases between the germline ends. The CDR3 has 14 amino acids. Germline CDR1 is LGHDT and CDR2 is YNNKEL (reference sequence). The CDR3 region has the DNA TGTGCCAGCAGCCGCGGAGGTCTAAGAGAGACCCAGTACTTC. Its protein is CASSRGGLRETQYF.

This clonotype occurred many times. The chain uses TRBV5-1 and TRBJ1-4, with D perhaps matching TRBD1 (6 bases). The CDR3 contains 14 residues. The germline CDR1 and CDR2 sequences are SGHRS and YFSETQ. V was shortened by 4 bases and J by 4 bases, with 11 bases between the two germline ends. The chain's CDR3 is CASSTRQDNEKLFF. In nucleotides, the CDR3 is TGCGCCAGCAGCACTCGACAGGATAATGAAAAACTGTTTTTT.

This clonotype was seen a few times. CDR3 protein: CASTRGGGGYTF. The CDR3 bases are TGTGCCAGCACCCGGGGGGGCGGGGGCTACACCTTC. V and J are TRBV28 and TRBJ1-2, with TRBD1 as a possible D gene (6 bases). Germline values: CDR1 MDHEN, CDR2 SYDVKM. Deletions cut 7 bases from V and 8 bases from J, with 14 bases between. The CDR3 totals 12 residues.

This clonotype was recorded a few times. This chain connects TRBV4-2 to TRBJ2-1; D call uncertain. This CDR3 is built from 13 residues. V lost 0 bases and J lost 4, with 4 bases in between. CDR1 LGHNA and CDR2 YNFKEQ come from the germline V gene. This CDR3 is CASSQEIYNEQFF. CDR3 nucleotides: TGTGCCAGCAGCCAAGAAATTTACAATGAGCAGTTCTTC.

The rearrangement links TRBV5-1 to TRBJ1-5, with D possibly TRBD1 on 5 matching bases. Trimming removed 4 bases at V and 0 bases at J, with 11 bases between. Germline V gene lookup returns CDR1 SGHRS and CDR2 YFSETQ. This CDR3 comprises 15 residues. CDR3 amino acids: CASSPGTVSNQPQHF. In DNA form, the CDR3 reads TGCGCCAGCAGCCCCGGGACGGTTAGCAATCAGCCCCAGCATTTT.

The chain combines TRBV10-3 with TRBJ1-2; D is perhaps TRBD1 (5 bases). The germline V gene has CDR1 ENHRY and CDR2 SYGVKD. Trimming removed 3 bases from V and 1 base from J, with 15 bases in between. The CDR3 is 16 residues long. DNA of the CDR3: TGTGCCATCAGTGACAAAGACAGCCTAATTAACTATGGCTACACCTTC. Translating it yields CAISDKDSLINYGYTF.

This clonotype was observed a few times. The rearrangement links TRBV20-1 to TRBJ2-1; D not certain. This CDR3 is built from 13 residues. Deletions cut 5 bases from V and 4 bases from J, with 12 bases between. CDR1 and CDR2 (germline): DFQATT, SNEGSKA (reference sequence). CDR3 sequence reads: CSAYLWYYNEQFF. The CDR3 region has the DNA TGCAGTGCTTACCTGTGGTATTACAATGAGCAGTTCTTC.